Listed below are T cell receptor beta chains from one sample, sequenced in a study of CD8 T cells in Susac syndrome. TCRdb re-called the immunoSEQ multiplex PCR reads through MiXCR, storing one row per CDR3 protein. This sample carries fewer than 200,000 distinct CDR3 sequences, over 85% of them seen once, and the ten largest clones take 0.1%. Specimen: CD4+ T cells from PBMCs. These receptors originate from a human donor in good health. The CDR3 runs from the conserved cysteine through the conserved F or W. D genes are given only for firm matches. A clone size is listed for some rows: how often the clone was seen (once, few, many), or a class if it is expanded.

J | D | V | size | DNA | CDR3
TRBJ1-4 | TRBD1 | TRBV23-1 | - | TGCGCCAGCAGTCAAGAAACCGACAGGGAGGGTGAAAAACTGTTTTTT | CASSQETDREGEKLFF
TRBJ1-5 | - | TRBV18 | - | TGTGCCAGCTCACCTGACAGACTTCCCAATCAGCCCCAGCATTTT | CASSPDRLPNQPQHF
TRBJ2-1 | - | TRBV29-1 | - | TGCAGCGTCAGGGCGTTCGGGGGCGATGAGCAGTTCTTC | CSVRAFGGDEQFF
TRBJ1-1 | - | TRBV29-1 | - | TGCAGCGTTGAAGATCCTACGGGGAACACTGAAGCTTTCTTT | CSVEDPTGNTEAFF
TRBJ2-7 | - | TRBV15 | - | TGTGCCACCAGCAGAGACCCTCTGACAGTCGCCTACGAGCAGTACTTC | CATSRDPLTVAYEQYF
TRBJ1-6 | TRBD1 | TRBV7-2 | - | TGTGCCAGCAGCTTAAGACAGGGGAAATCACCCCTCCACTTT | CASSLRQGKSPLHF
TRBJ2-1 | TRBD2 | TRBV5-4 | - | TGTGCCAGCAGCCCAGACGGACTAGCGGGGGATGAGCAGTTCTTC | CASSPDGLAGDEQFF
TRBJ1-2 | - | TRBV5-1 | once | TGCGCCAGCAGCCCCAGGGTTAACTATGGCTACACCTTC | CASSPRVNYGYTF
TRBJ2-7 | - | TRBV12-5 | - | TGTGCTAGTGGTCTGTCCCGTGGGGAGCAGTACTTC | CASGLSRGEQYF
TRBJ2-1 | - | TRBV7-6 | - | TGTGCCAGCAGCTTAAAGATGAATGAGCAGTTCTTC | CASSLKMNEQFF
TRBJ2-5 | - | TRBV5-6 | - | TGTGCCAGCAGCTTTCTCGCGGGCGGATTCGGGGAGACCCAGTACTTC | CASSFLAGGFGETQYF
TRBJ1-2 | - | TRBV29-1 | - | TGCAGCGTTGAACGGGGGGCGGTTGGCTACACCTTC | CSVERGAVGYTF
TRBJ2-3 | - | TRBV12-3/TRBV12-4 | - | TGTGCCAGCAGTCCTCAGGGGCTTCCCACAGATACGCAGTATTTT | CASSPQGLPTDTQYF
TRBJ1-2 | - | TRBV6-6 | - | TGTGCCAGCAGGGCCTCCGGGGGTAACTATGGCTACACCTTC | CASRASGGNYGYTF
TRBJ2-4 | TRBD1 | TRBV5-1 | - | TGCGCCAGCAGCAAAAGACAGGGTTCGGACATTCAGTACTTC | CASSKRQGSDIQYF
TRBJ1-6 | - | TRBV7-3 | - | TGTGCCAGCAGCCTCCGAGGGGACGATAATTCACCCCTCCACTTT | CASSLRGDDNSPLHF
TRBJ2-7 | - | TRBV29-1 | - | TGCAGCGTTGAAACGGGCTACGAGCAGTACTTC | CSVETGYEQYF
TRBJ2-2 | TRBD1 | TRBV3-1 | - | TGTGCCAGCAGCCACCGGGACAGGCGGACCGGGGAGCTGTTTTTT | CASSHRDRRTGELFF
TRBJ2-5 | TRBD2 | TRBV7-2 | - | TGTGCCAGCAGCCCCGGACTAGCGGGGGGCCAAGAGACCCAGTACTTC | CASSPGLAGGQETQYF
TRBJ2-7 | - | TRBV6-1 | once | TGTGCCAGCAGTGAAGAGGGTTGGGGGATCGTCTCCTACGAGCAGTACTTC | CASSEEGWGIVSYEQYF
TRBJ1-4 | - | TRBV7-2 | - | TGTGCCAGCAGCTTAGTCCCACAGGCAACTAATGAAAAACTGTTTTTT | CASSLVPQATNEKLFF
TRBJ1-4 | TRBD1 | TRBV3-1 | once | TGTGCCAGCAGCCAACCGACAGGGGTTAATGAAAAACTGTTTTTT | CASSQPTGVNEKLFF
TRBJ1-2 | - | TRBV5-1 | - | TGCGCCAGCAGCTTGGAAGTGGCGAGTTATGGCTACACCTTC | CASSLEVASYGYTF
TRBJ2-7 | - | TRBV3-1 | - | TGTGCCAGCAGCCAGACAGTATCCTACGAGCAGTACTTC | CASSQTVSYEQYF
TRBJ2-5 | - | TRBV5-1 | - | TGCGCCAGCACCCTGGGCTTCAGGGGGGGGCAAGAGACCCAGTACTTC | CASTLGFRGGQETQYF
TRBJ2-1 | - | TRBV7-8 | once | TGTGCCAGCAGCCCGGAGTATGGGGGATACAATGAGCAGTTCTTC | CASSPEYGGYNEQFF
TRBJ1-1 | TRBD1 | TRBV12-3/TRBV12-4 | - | TGTGCCAGCAGTACTCAAGGGGGCGTCACTGAAGCTTTCTTT | CASSTQGGVTEAFF
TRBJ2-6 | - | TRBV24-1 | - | TGTGCCACCAGTGATTTGACGGGCTCTGGGGCCAACGTCCTGACTTTC | CATSDLTGSGANVLTF
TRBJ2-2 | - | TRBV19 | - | TGTGCCAGTAGTTCGCCCCCCGGCGTTGACACCGGGGAGCTGTTTTTT | CASSSPPGVDTGELFF
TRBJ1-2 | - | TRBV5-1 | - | TGCGCCAGCAGCTTGGAAGGGAGGCACTATGGCTACACCTTC | CASSLEGRHYGYTF